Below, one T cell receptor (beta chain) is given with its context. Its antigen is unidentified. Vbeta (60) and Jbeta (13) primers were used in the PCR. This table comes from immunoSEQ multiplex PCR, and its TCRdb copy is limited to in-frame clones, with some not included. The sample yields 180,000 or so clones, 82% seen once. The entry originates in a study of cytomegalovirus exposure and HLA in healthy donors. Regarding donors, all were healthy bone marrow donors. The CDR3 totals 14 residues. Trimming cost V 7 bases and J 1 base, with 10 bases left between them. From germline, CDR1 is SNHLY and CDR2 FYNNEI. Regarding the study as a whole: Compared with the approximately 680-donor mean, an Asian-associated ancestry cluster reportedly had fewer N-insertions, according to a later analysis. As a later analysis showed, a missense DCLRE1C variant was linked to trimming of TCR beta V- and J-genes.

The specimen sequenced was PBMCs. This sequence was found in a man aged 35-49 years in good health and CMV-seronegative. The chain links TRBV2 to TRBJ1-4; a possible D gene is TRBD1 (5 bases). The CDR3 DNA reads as TGTGCCAGCATGGAACAGGAAACTAATGAAAAACTGTTTTTT. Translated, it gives CASMEQETNEKLFF. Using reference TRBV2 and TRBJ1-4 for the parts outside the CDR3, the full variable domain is EPEVTQTPSHQVTQMGQEVILRCVPISNHLYFYWYRQILGQKVEFLVSFYNNEISEKSEIFDDQFSVERPDGSNFTLKIRSTKLEDSAMYFCASMEQETNEKLFFGSGTQLSVL.